Listed here is a single T cell receptor (beta chain). What it recognizes is unknown. The data were obtained in a study of T cell repertoires in cytomegalovirus infection. Study context: Indications came from public TCR beta signatures; they pointed to CMV infection and to a matching HLA type. Broader study findings: The response measured ex vivo was dominated by TCR beta clonotypes (HLA-C-restricted and CMV-specific). Carriers of CMV plus the relevant HLA were identified by cumulative public TCR beta family frequency.

Germline V gene lookup returns CDR1 SEHNR and CDR2 FQNEAQ (reference sequence). This CDR3 has 12 residues. The V end was cut by 7 bases, the J end by 4 bases, with 8 bases between. TCRdb re-derived calls from the reads in MiXCR, one entry per CDR3 protein. The table records under 850,000 distinct CDR3 sequences, roughly 36% of them present only once. The sample was cultured PBMCs, taken from culture after CMV antigen stimulation. The receptor was isolated from a human donor in good health (CMV status not recorded). Some clones in this sample may be carry-over from other donors' samples. The rearrangement joins TRBV7-9 to TRBJ2-1; the D gene is possibly TRBD2 (5 bases). CDR3 protein: CASTPGYNEQFF. In DNA form, the CDR3 reads TGTGCCAGCACCCCGGGGTACAATGAGCAGTTCTTC.